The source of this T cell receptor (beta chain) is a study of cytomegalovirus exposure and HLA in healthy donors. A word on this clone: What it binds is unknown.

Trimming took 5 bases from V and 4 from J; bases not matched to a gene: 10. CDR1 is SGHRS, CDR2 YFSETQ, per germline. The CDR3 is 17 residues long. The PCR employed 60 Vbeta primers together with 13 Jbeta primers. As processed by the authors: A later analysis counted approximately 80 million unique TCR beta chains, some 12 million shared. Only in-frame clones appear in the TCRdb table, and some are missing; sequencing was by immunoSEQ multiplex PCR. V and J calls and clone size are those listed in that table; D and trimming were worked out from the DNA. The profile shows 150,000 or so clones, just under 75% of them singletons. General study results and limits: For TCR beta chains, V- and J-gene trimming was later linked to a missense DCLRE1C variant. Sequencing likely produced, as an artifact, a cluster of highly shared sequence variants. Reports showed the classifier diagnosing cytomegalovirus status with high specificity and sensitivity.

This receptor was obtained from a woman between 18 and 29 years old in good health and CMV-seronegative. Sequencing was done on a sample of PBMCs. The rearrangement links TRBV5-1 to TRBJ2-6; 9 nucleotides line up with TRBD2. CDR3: CASRSAGGPPGANVLTF. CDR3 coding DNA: TGCGCCAGCAGGTCGGCGGGAGGGCCACCCGGGGCCAACGTCCTGACTTTC.